These T cell receptor beta chains were read from a single sample in a study of OX40 agonist ivuxolimab in advanced cancers. Clones were read by immunoSEQ multiplex PCR, and TCRdb kept only the in-frame ones, dropping some. The repertoire holds roughly 8,000 clones, with 90% as singletons. The material sequenced was CD4+ or CD8+ T cells sorted from blood, taken in a trial of the OX40 agonist ivuxolimab. These TCRs come from an adult with an advanced solid tumor such as melanoma, head and neck, liver or kidney cancer. The CDR3 runs from the conserved cysteine through the conserved F or W. A D gene is named only where the DNA matches it firmly.

V gene,J gene,D gene,CDR3 length,CDR3 DNA,CDR3 protein
TRBV7-9,TRBJ2-1,.,17,TGTGCCAGCAGCCCTGGGGTCGGAAGTAGCTCCTACAATGAGCAGTTCTTC,CASSPGVGSSSYNEQFF
TRBV6-6,TRBJ2-7,.,12,TGTGCCAGCAGCCCCCAGGGGGGCGAGCAGTACTTC,CASSPQGGEQYF
TRBV5-1,TRBJ2-7,TRBD2,15,TGCGCCAGCAGCCTAATAGCGGGAGAAGTGAACGAGCAGTACTTC,CASSLIAGEVNEQYF
TRBV19,TRBJ2-3,.,13,TGTGCCAGTAGTATTGGGCGAGCAGATACGCAGTATTTT,CASSIGRADTQYF
TRBV13,TRBJ2-1,TRBD1,16,TGTGCCAGCAGCGCCCCGACAGGGCGCTCCTACAATGAGCAGTTCTTC,CASSAPTGRSYNEQFF
TRBV7-3,TRBJ2-1,.,13,TGTGCCAGCAGCTTAACGCCAGGGAGGGAGCAGTTCTTC,CASSLTPGREQFF
TRBV27,TRBJ1-1,.,14,TGTGCCAGCAGTTTACAGGGGACGGGGACTGAAGCTTTCTTT,CASSLQGTGTEAFF
TRBV2,TRBJ1-5,.,14,TGTGCCAGCAGTGAGAACAGGGATACTCAGCCCCAGCATTTT,CASSENRDTQPQHF
TRBV10-3,TRBJ2-5,.,14,TGTGCCATCAGTGAGTCGTGGGCTCAAGAGACCCAGTACTTC,CAISESWAQETQYF
TRBV7-2,TRBJ2-3,TRBD2,16,TGTGCCAGCAGCCCACGACTAGCGGGACCGACAGATACGCAGTATTTT,CASSPRLAGPTDTQYF